This T cell receptor beta chain was observed in a study of cytomegalovirus exposure and HLA in healthy donors. Regarding the study as a whole: Later analysis showed TCR association rates varying by HLA locus, highest for DRB1 and lowest for HLA-C. The investigators catalogued 150 to 200 TCR beta chains as cytomegalovirus-associated.

The junction had 2 bases not matched to a gene; V was cut back by 0 bases and J by 4 bases. The CDR3 is 15 residues long. From germline, CDR1 is SGHNT and CDR2 YENEEA. Concerning this clone: Antigen: not known.

It was healthy bone marrow donors who served as donors. Use of 60 Vbeta and 13 Jbeta primers characterized the PCR. TCRdb keeps only in-frame clones here, not all; method: immunoSEQ multiplex PCR. The sample shows roughly 80,000 clones, about 80% of them seen only once. This clonotype was obtained from a man over 45 in good health and CMV-seropositive. V gene TRBV11-3 combines with J gene TRBJ2-2; TRBD2 agrees at 7 bases. Sequencing used PBMCs. This chain's CDR3 is CASSLERESTGELFF. The CDR3 nucleotides are TGTGCCAGCAGCTTAGAGCGGGAGTCCACCGGGGAGCTGTTTTTT.